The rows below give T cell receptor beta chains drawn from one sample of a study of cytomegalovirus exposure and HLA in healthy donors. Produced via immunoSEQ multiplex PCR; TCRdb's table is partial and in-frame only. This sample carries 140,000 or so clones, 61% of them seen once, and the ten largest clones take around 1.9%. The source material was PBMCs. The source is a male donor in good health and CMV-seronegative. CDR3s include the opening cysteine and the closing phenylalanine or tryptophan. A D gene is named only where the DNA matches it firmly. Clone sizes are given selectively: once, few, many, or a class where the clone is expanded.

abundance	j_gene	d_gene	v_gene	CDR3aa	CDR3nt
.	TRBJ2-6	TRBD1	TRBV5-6	CASSLRGITGANVLTF	TGTGCCAGCAGTCTCAGGGGGATCACGGGGGCCAACGTCCTGACTTTC
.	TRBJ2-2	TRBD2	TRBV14	CASSQLAGVTGELFF	TGTGCCAGCAGCCAACTAGCGGGGGTCACCGGGGAGCTGTTTTTT
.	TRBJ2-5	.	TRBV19	CASSQTRSGSQETQYF	TGTGCCAGTAGCCAGACTAGGTCGGGATCACAAGAGACCCAGTACTTC
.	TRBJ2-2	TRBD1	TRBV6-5	CASNDGTVNTGELFF	TGTGCCAGCAACGACGGGACAGTTAACACCGGGGAGCTGTTTTTT
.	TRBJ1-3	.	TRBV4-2	CASSQDWESPGNTIYF	TGTGCCAGCAGCCAAGACTGGGAGTCCCCTGGAAACACCATATATTTT
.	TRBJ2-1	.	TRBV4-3	CASSHNYEQFF	TGCGCCAGCAGCCACAACTATGAGCAGTTCTTC
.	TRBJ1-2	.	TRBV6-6	CASSSAADNYGYTF	TGTGCCAGCAGCTCTGCGGCGGATAACTATGGCTACACCTTC
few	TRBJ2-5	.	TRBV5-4	CASSSPVGGTRIQETQYF	TGTGCCAGCAGCTCCCCGGTTGGGGGGACCAGAATCCAAGAGACCCAGTACTTC
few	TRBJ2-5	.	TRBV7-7	CASSLASAGASSETQYF	TGTGCTAGCAGCTTAGCCTCGGCGGGGGCATCTTCGGAGACCCAGTACTTC
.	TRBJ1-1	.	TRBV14	CASSQGEWGTEAFF	TGTGCCAGCAGCCAAGGGGAGTGGGGCACTGAAGCTTTCTTT
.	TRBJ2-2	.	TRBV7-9	CAGRLPGVSGELFF	TGTGCCGGGCGACTTCCAGGGGTTTCCGGGGAGCTGTTTTTT
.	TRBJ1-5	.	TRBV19	CASSIVGQDNQPQHF	TGTGCCAGTAGTATAGTGGGGCAGGACAATCAGCCCCAGCATTTT
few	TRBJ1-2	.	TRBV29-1	CSVAGQQYGYTF	TGCAGCGTTGCAGGGCAGCAATATGGCTACACCTTC
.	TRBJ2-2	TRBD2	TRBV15	CATSREGAGANTGELFF	TGTGCCACCAGCAGAGAAGGGGCGGGAGCGAACACCGGGGAGCTGTTTTTT
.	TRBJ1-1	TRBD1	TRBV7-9	CASSLKGQGVAEAFF	TGTGCCAGCAGCTTAAAAGGACAGGGAGTGGCTGAAGCTTTCTTT
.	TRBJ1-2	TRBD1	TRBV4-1	CASSQERQGHGYTF	TGCGCCAGCAGCCAAGAACGACAGGGTCATGGCTACACCTTC
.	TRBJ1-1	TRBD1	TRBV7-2	CASSFVRGLNTEAFF	TGTGCCAGCAGCTTCGTCAGGGGGCTGAACACTGAAGCTTTCTTT
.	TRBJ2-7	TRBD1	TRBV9	CASSVELQGGEQYF	TGTGCCAGCAGCGTAGAGCTACAGGGGGGCGAGCAGTACTTC
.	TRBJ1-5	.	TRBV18	CASSADRIGNQPQHF	TGTGCCAGCTCAGCCGACAGGATTGGCAATCAGCCCCAGCATTTT
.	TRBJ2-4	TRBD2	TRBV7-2	CASSSLGGGLDIQYF	TGTGCCAGCAGCTCCCTCGGCGGGGGGCTAGACATTCAGTACTTC
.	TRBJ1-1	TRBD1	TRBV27	CASRFGQGARRTEAFF	TGTGCCAGCAGATTCGGACAGGGGGCGAGGAGGACTGAAGCTTTCTTT
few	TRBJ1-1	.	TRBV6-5	CASSYSASPHRAFF	TGTGCCAGCAGTTACTCAGCCTCCCCTCATCGAGCTTTCTTT
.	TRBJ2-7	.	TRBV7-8	CASSLSRGWGEQYF	TGTGCCAGCAGCTTAAGTCGGGGGTGGGGCGAGCAGTACTTC
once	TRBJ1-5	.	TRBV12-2	CASRLVWQGSYSNQPQHF	TGTGCAAGTCGCTTAGTGTGGCAGGGAAGCTATAGCAATCAGCCCCAGCATTTT
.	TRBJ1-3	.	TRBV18	CASSPDRTSGNTIYF	TGTGCCAGCTCACCAGACAGGACATCTGGAAACACCATATATTTT
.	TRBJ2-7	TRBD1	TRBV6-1	CASIRTGDTLEYF	TGTGCCAGCATCCGGACAGGGGATACCTTGGAGTACTTC
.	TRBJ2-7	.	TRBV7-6	CASRPDGGSSYEQYF	TGTGCCAGCAGGCCCGACGGAGGGAGCTCCTACGAGCAGTACTTC
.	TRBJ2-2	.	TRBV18	CASSPQSEPTGELFF	TGTGCCAGCTCACCACAAAGCGAGCCCACCGGGGAGCTGTTTTTT
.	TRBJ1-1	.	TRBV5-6	CASSLEGAGVNTEAFF	TGTGCCAGCAGCTTGGAAGGGGCGGGGGTGAACACTGAAGCTTTCTTT
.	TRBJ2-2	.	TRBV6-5	CASSYATGNTGELFF	TGTGCCAGCAGTTACGCCACGGGAAACACCGGGGAGCTGTTTTTT
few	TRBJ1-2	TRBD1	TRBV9	CASSVEGAEGYTF	TGTGCCAGCAGCGTAGAGGGGGCAGAAGGCTACACCTTC
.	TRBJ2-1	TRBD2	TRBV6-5	CASSPGLAVYNEQFF	TGTGCCAGCAGCCCGGGACTAGCGGTTTACAATGAGCAGTTCTTC
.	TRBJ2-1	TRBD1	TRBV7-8	CASSLPRQGGVNNEQFF	TGTGCCAGCAGCTTACCAAGACAGGGGGGCGTGAACAATGAGCAGTTCTTC
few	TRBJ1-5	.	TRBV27	CASSLSRNGEGTNQPQHF	TGTGCCAGCAGTTTATCGAGGAACGGCGAAGGAACAAATCAGCCCCAGCATTTT
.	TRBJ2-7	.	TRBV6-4	CASKRRGRRIHYEQYF	TGTGCCAGCAAACGTAGAGGACGGAGGATCCACTACGAGCAGTACTTC
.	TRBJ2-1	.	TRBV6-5	CASRYDISLYNEQFF	TGTGCCAGCAGATACGATATTAGCCTCTACAATGAGCAGTTCTTC
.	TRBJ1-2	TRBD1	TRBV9	CASSVGGTGGKYGYTF	TGTGCCAGCAGCGTGGGGGGGACAGGGGGCAAGTATGGCTACACCTTC
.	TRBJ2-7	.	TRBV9	CASSGSTTYEQYF	TGTGCCAGCAGCGGGAGTACTACCTACGAGCAGTACTTC
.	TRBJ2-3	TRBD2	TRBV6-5	CASSSLGSGGTDTQYF	TGTGCCAGCAGTTCCCTCGGGAGCGGGGGAACAGATACGCAGTATTTT
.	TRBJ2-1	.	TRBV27	CASSPSQAGHEQFF	TGTGCCAGCAGTCCATCCCAAGCAGGGCATGAGCAGTTCTTC
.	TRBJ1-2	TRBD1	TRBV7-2	CASTYEGDRESGYTF	TGTGCCAGCACCTATGAAGGCGACAGGGAGTCTGGCTACACCTTC
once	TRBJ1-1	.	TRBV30	CAWSYHRDTEAFF	TGTGCCTGGAGTTATCACAGGGACACTGAAGCTTTCTTT
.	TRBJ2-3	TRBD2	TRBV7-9	CASSLGSGVDTDTQYF	TGTGCCAGCAGCTTAGGGAGCGGGGTCGACACAGATACGCAGTATTTT
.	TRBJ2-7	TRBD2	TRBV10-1	CASSGGREAGEQYF	TGCGCCAGCAGTGGAGGACGGGAGGCCGGCGAGCAGTACTTC
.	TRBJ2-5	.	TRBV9	CASSVGSSQETQYF	TGTGCCAGCAGCGTAGGGTCTAGCCAGGAGACCCAGTACTTC
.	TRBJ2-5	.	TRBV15	CATSRDLGQQETQYF	TGTGCCACCAGCAGAGATCTTGGACAGCAAGAGACCCAGTACTTC
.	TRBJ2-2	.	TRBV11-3	CASSFTGRTGELFF	TGTGCCAGCAGCTTCACAGGGCGCACCGGGGAGCTGTTTTTT
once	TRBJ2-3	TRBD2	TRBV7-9	CASAPSGGRGTQYF	TGTGCCAGCGCGCCTAGCGGGGGAAGGGGTACGCAGTATTTT
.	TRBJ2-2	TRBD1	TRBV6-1	CASSERMGTGTGELFF	TGTGCCAGCAGTGAAAGAATGGGGACAGGCACCGGGGAGCTGTTTTTT
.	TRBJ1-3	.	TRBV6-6	CASSYSSEPGNTIYF	TGTGCCAGCAGTTACTCGTCGGAGCCTGGAAACACCATATATTTT
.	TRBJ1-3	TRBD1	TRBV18	CASSPPGQVGNTIYF	TGTGCCAGCTCACCGCCCGGACAGGTTGGAAACACCATATATTTT
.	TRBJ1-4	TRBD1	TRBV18	CASSPQGANNEKLFF	TGTGCCAGCTCACCACAGGGGGCCAATAATGAAAAACTGTTTTTT
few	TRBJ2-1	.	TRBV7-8	CASSLVRRSNEQFF	TGTGCCAGCAGCTTAGTGAGGCGGAGCAATGAGCAGTTCTTC
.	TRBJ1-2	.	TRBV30	CACPAVGAQVYGYTF	TGTGCCTGCCCCGCGGTAGGGGCTCAAGTCTATGGCTACACCTTC
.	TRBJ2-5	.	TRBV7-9	CASSRGLGSLGETQYF	TGTGCCAGCAGCCGCGGCCTCGGGAGCCTCGGGGAGACCCAGTACTTC
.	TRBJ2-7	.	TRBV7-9	CSSSLGAEYYEQYF	TGTTCCAGCAGCTTAGGGGCAGAATACTACGAGCAGTACTTC
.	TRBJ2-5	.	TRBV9	CASSVGLEETQYF	TGTGCCAGCAGCGTGGGACTGGAAGAGACCCAGTACTTC
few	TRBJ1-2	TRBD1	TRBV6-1	CASSEDRGLFYGYTF	TGTGCCAGCAGTGAGGACAGGGGGCTGTTCTATGGCTACACCTTC
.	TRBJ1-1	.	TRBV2	CASTPTGEPNTEAFF	TGTGCCAGCACCCCGACAGGAGAGCCGAACACCGAAGCTTTCTTT